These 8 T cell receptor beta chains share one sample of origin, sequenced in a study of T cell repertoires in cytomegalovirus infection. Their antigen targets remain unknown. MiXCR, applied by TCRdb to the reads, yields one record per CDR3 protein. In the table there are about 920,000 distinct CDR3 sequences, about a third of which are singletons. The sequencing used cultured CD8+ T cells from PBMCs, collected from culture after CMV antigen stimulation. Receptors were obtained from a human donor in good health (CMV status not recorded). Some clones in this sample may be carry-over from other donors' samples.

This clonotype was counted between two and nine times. DNA of the CDR3: TGTGCCTCCCGTGGGCAGGGGATAGAACTGTTTTTT. This encodes CASRGQGIELFF. J is TRBJ1-4 and V is TRBV2; possible D gene TRBD1, 6 bases. The CDR3 consists of 12 residues. The germline V gene has CDR1 SNHLY and CDR2 FYNNEI. The V and J ends lost 11 bases and 12 bases respectively, with 19 bases between them.

CDR3 region: CASSSNPGGTGTDTQYF. Here the CDR3 DNA reads TGTGCCAGCAGCTCGAACCCGGGAGGGACGGGCACAGATACGCAGTATTTT. The chain is built from TRBV5-5 and TRBJ2-3; 8 bases are shared with TRBD2. Germline CDR1 and CDR2: SGHKS and YYEKEE (reference sequence). V lost 3 bases and J lost 1; bases outside the gene matches: 10. This CDR3 has 17 residues.

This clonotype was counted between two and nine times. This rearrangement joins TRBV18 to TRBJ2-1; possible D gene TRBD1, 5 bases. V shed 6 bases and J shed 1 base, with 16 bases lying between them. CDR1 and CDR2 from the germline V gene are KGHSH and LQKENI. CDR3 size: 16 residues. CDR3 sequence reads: CASSESRGGSYNEQFF. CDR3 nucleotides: TGTGCCAGCTCCGAATCAAGGGGTGGGTCCTACAATGAGCAGTTCTTC.

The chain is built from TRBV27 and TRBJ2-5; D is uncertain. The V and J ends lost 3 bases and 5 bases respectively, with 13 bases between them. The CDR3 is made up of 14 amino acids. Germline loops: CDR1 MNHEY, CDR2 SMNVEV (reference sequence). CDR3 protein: CASSLTGSPETQYF. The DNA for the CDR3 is TGTGCCAGCAGTTTGACCGGTTCTCCTGAGACCCAGTACTTC.

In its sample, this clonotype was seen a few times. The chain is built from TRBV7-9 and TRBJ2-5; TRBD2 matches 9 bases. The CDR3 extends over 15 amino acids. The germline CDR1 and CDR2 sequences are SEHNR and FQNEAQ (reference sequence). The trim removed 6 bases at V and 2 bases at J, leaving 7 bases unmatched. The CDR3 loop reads CASSSLSGGQETQYF. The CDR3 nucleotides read TGTGCCAGCAGTTCCCTTAGCGGGGGACAAGAGACCCAGTACTTC.

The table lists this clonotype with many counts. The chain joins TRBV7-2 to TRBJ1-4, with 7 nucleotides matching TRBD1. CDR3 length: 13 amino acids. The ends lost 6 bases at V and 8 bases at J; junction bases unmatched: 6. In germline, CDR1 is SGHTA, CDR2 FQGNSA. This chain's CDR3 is CASRGSRGEKLFF. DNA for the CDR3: TGTGCCAGCAGAGGCTCCAGGGGGGAAAAACTGTTTTTT.

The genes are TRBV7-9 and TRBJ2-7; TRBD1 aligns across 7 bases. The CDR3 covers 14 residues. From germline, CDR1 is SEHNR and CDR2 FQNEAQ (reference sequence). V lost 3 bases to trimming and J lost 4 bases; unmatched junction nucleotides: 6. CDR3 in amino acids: CASSFDRAWYEQYF. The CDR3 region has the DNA TGTGCCAGCAGCTTCGACAGGGCATGGTACGAGCAGTACTTC.

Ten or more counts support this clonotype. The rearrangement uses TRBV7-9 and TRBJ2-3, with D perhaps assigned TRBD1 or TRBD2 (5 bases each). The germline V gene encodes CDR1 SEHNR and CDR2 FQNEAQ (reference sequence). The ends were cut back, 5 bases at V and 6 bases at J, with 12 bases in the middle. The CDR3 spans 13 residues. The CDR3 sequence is CASSPRGRDTQYF. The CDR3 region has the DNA TGTGCCAGCAGCCCCCGGGGACGGGATACGCAGTATTTT.